This TCR beta chain stems from a study of blood T cell repertoires in COVID-19. Study context: Italy, Spain and the United States were the sources of the convalescent and acute COVID-19 samples. Sample material is recorded as cDNA or gDNA derived from T cells, B-cell-depleted T cells, or PBMCs.

TCRdb's table, derived via immunoSEQ multiplex PCR, lists solely in-frame clones and lacks some. The sample has more than 110,000 clones, about 82% seen once. This clone was observed once. Trimming took 3 bases from V and 2 from J, leaving 8 bases between them. Germline lookup yields CDR1 MDHEN and CDR2 SYDVKM. The CDR3 length is 14 residues. This TCR came from a woman of 80 years or more with active or convalescent COVID-19. Sequencing input: peripheral blood. V is TRBV28 and J is TRBJ1-3, with D unclear. The CDR3 coding sequence is TGTGCCAGCAGTTTCCGGAGCCCTGGAAACACCATATATTTT. As protein: CASSFRSPGNTIYF.